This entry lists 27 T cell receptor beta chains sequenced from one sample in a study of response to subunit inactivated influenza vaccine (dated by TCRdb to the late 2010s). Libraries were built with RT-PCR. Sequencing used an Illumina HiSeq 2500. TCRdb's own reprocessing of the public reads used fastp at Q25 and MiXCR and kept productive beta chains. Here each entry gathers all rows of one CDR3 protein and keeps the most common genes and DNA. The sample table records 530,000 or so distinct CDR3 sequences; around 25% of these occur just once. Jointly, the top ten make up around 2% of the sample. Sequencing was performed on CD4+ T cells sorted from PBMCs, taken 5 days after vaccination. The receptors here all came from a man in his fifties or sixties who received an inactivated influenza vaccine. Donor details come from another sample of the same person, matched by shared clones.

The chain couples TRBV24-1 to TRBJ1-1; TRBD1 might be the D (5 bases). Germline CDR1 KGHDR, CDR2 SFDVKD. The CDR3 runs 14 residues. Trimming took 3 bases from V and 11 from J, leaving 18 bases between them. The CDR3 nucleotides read TGTGCCACCAGTGATGGGGGGGAGAAGGGGAAGGCTTTCTTT. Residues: CATSDGGEKGKAFF.

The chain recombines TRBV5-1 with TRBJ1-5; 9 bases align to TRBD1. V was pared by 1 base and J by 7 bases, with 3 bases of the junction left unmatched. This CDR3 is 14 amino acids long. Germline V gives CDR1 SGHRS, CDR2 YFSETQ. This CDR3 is CASSLTGGVQPQHF. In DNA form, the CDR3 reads TGCGCCAGCAGCTTGACAGGGGGCGTACAGCCCCAGCATTTT. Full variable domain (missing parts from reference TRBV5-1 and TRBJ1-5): KAGVTQTPRYLIKTRGQQVTLSCSPISGHRSVSWYQQTPGQGLQFLFEYFSETQRNKGNFPGRFSGRQFSNSRSEMNVSTLELGDSALYLCASSLTGGVQPQHFGDGTRLSIL.

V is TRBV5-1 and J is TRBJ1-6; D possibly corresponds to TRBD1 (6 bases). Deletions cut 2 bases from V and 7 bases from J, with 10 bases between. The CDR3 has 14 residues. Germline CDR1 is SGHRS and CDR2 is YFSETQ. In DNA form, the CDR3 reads TGCGCCAGCAGCTTTCAGGGGTACAATTCACCCCTCCACTTT. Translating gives CASSFQGYNSPLHF. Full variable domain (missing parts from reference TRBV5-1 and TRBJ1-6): KAGVTQTPRYLIKTRGQQVTLSCSPISGHRSVSWYQQTPGQGLQFLFEYFSETQRNKGNFPGRFSGRQFSNSRSEMNVSTLELGDSALYLCASSFQGYNSPLHFGNGTRLTVT.

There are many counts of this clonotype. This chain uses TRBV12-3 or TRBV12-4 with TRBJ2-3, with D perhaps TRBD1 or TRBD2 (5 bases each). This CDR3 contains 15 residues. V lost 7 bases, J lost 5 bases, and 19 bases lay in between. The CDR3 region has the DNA TGTGCCAGCACTCCCGGGGCGTGGCCTGGAGATACGCAGTATTTT. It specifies CASTPGAWPGDTQYF.

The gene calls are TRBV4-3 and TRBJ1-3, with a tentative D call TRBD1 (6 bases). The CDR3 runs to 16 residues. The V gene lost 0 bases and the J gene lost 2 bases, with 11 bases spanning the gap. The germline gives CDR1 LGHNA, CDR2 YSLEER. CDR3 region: CASSQDPGGPGNTIYF. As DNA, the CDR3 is TGCGCCAGCAGCCAAGATCCGGGGGGGCCTGGAAACACCATATATTTT.

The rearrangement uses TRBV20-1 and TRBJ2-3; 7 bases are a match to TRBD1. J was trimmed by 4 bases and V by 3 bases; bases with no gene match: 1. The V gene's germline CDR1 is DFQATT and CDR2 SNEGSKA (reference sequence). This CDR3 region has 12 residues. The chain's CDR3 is CSARDRSDTQYF. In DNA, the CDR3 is TGCAGTGCTAGGGACAGGTCAGATACGCAGTATTTT.

CDR3 residues: CASSGTLAGGEQYF. DNA for the CDR3: TGTGCCAGCAGTGGGACTCTCGCCGGTGGCGAGCAGTACTTC. This sequence joins TRBV27 and TRBJ2-7, with a weak D call TRBD2 (6 bases). Trimming stripped 5 bases from V and 6 bases from J, with 17 bases between. In germline, CDR1 is MNHEY, CDR2 SMNVEV (reference sequence). This CDR3 has 14 amino acids.

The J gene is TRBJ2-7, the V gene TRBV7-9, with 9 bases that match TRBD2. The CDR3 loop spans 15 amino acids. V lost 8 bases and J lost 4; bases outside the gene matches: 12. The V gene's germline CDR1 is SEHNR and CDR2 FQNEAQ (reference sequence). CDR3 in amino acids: CASGRRREGRYEQYF. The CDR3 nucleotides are TGTGCCAGCGGTCGTCGGCGGGAGGGCCGTTACGAGCAGTACTTC.

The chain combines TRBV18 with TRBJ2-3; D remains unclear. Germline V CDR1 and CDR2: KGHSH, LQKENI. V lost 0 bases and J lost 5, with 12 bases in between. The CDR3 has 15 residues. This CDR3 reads CASSPPPGLGDTQYF. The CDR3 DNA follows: TGTGCCAGCTCACCACCGCCCGGGTTGGGAGATACGCAGTATTTT.

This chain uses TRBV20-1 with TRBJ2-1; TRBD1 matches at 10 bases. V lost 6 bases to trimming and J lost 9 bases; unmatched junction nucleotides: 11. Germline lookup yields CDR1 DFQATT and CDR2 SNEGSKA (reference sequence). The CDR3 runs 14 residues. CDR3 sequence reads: CSASDRGLSGEQFF. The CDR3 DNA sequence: TGCAGTGCGTCGGACAGGGGGTTATCCGGTGAGCAGTTCTTC.

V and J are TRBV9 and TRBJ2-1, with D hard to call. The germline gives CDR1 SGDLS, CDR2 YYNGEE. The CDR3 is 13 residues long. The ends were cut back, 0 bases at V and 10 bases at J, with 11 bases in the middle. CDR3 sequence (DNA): TGTGCCAGCAGCGTAGACGCGAACCCCGAGCAGTTCTTC. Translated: CASSVDANPEQFF. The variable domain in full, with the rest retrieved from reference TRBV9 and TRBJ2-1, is DSGVTQTPKHLITATGQRVTLRCSPRSGDLSVYWYQQSLDQGLQFLIQYYNGEERAKGNILERFSAQQFPDLHSELNLSSLELGDSALYFCASSVDANPEQFFGPGTRLTVL.

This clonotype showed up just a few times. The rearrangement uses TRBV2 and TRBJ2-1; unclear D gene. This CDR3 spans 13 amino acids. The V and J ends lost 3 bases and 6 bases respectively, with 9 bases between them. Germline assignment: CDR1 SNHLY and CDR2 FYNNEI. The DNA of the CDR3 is TGTGCCAGCAGTGACAGTCTGGGCAATGAGCAGTTCTTC. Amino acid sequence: CASSDSLGNEQFF.

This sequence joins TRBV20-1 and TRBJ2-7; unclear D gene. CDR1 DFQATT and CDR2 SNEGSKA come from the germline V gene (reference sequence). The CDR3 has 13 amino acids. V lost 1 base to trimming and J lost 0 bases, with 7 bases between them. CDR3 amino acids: CSARVMDSYEQYF. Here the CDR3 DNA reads TGCAGTGCTAGAGTGATGGACTCCTACGAGCAGTACTTC.

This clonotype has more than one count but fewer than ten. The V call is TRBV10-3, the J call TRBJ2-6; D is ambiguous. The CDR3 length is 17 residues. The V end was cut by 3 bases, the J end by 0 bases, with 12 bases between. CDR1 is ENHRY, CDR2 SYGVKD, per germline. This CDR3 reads CAISDSDTGSGANVLTF. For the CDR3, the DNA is TGTGCCATCAGTGATAGTGACACCGGCTCTGGGGCCAACGTCCTGACTTTC.

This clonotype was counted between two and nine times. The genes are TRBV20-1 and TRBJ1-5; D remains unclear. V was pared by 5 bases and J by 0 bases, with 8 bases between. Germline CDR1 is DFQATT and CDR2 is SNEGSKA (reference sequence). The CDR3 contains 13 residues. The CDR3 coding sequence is TGCAGTGCTCTCTTTAATAGCAATCAGCCCCAGCATTTT. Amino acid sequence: CSALFNSNQPQHF.

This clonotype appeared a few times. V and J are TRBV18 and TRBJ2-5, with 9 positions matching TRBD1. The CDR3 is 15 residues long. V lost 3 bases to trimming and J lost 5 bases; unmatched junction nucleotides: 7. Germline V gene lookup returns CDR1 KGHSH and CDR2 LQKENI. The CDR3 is CASSPRQGVSETQYF. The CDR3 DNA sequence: TGTGCCAGCTCACCCCGACAGGGGGTATCGGAGACCCAGTACTTC. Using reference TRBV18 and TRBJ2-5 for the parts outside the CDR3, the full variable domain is NAGVMQNPRHLVRRRGQEARLRCSPMKGHSHVYWYRQLPEEGLKFMVYLQKENIIDESGMPKERFSAEFPKEGPSILRIQQVVRGDSAAYFCASSPRQGVSETQYFGPGTRLLVL.

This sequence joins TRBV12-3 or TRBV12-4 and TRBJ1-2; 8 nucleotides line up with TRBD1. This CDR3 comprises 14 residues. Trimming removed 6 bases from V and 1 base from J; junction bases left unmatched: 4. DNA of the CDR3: TGTGCCAGCAGGCGCGGACAGGGTAACTATGGCTACACCTTC. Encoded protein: CASRRGQGNYGYTF.

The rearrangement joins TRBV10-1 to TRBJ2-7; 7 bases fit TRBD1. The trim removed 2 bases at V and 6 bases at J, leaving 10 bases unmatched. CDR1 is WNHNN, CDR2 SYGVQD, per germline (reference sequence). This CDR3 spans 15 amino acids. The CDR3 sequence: CASSESDRDMGEQYF. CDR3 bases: TGCGCCAGCAGTGAGAGCGACAGGGATATGGGCGAGCAGTACTTC.

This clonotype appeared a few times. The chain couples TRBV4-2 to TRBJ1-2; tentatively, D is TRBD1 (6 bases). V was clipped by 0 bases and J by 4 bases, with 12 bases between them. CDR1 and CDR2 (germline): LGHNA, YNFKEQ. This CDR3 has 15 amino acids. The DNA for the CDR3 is TGTGCCAGCAGCCAAGAGCAACAGGGACCCTATGGCTACACCTTC. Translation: CASSQEQQGPYGYTF.

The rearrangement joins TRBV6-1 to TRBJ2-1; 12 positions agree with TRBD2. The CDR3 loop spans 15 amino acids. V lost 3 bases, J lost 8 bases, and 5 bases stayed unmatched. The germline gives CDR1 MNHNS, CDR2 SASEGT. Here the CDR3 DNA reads TGTGCCAGCAGTGACCTGACTAGCGGGGGCGATGAGCAGTTCTTC. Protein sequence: CASSDLTSGGDEQFF.

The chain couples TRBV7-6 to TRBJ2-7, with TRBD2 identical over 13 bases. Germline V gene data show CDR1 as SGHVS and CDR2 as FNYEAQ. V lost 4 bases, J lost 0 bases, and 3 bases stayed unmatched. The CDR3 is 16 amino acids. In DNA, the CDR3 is TGTGCCAGCAGCTCGAGGACTAGCGGGAGCTCCTACGAGCAGTACTTC. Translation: CASSSRTSGSSYEQYF.

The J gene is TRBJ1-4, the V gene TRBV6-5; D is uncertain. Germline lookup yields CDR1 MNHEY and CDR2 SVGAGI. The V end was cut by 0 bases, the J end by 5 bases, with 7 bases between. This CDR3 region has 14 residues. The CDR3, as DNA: TGTGCCAGCAGTTACTCCAGTTCAAATGAAAAACTGTTTTTT. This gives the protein CASSYSSSNEKLFF.

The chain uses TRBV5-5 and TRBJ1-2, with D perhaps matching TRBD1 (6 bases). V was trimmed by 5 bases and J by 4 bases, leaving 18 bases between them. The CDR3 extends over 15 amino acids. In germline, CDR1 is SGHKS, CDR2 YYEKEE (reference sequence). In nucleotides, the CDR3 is TGTGCCAGCAGTGTGCTGGGGGGCGGTGGCTATGGCTACACCTTC. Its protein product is CASSVLGGGGYGYTF.

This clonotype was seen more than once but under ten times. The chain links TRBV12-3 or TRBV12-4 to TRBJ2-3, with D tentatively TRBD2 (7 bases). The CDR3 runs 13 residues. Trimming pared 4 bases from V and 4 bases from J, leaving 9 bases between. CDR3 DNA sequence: TGTGCCAGCAGTTGGGGGGGCGCAGATACGCAGTATTTT. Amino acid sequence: CASSWGGADTQYF.

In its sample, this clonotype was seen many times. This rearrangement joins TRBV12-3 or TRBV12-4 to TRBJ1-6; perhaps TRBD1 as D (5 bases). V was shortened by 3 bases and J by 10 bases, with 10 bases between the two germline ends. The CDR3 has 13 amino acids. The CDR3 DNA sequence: TGTGCCAGCAGTTTTCAGGGTAGCTCACCCCTCCACTTT. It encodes CASSFQGSSPLHF.

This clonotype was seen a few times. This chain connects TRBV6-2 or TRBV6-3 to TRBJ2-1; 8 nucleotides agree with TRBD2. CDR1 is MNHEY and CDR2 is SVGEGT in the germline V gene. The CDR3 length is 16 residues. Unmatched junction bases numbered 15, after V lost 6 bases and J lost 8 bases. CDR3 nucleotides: TGTGCCAGCAGCCACCCCTCCAGCGGGAGTTGGGATGAGCAGTTCTTC. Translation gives CASSHPSSGSWDEQFF.

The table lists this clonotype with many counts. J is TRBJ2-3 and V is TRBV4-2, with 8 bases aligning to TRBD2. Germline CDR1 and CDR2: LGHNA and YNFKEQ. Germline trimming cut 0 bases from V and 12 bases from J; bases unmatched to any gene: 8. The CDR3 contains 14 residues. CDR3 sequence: CASSQDLVGTSQYF. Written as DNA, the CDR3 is TGTGCCAGCAGCCAAGATCTCGTCGGGACTAGTCAGTATTTT.